The 17 T cell receptor beta chains below were found in one sample sequenced in a study of glioma-infiltrating T cells. TCR alpha and beta CDR3 regions were amplified from RNA using iRepertoire nested multiplex PCR. Each CDR3 protein is one row after TCRdb ran MiXCR on the multiplex PCR reads. The profile shows some 190,000 distinct CDR3 sequences, around 30% of them singletons. Input material: glioma tissue, nonneoplastic brain tissue, or PBMCs (not recorded which). Receptors were obtained from a human donor with low-grade glioma or glioblastoma, undergoing nonglioma brain surgery, or in good health (not recorded which).

There are many counts of this clonotype. The chain is built from TRBV28 and TRBJ2-7; TRBD1 matches 7 bases. The V gene end was trimmed by 3 bases and the J gene end by 1 base; junction bases not matched to a gene: 0. The CDR3 spans 13 residues. Germline-derived CDR1 and CDR2 are MDHEN and SYDVKM. The CDR3 DNA sequence: TGTGCCAGCAGTTTGGGACAGTCCTACGAGCAGTACTTC. It translates to CASSLGQSYEQYF.

In the case of this clonotype: A read error may explain this, as a much larger clone is one base away. This chain links TRBV24-1 with TRBJ2-3; 12 nucleotides line up with TRBD1. The CDR3 consists of 14 residues. The V and J ends lost 10 bases and 7 bases, in that order; junction bases with no gene match: 8. The germline CDR1 and CDR2 sequences are KGHDR and SFDVKD. CDR3 sequence: CATSAGTGGYTQYF. CDR3 nucleotide sequence: TGTGCCACGTCGGCCGGGACAGGGGGCTATACGCAGTATTTT.

This clonotype was counted many times. Written as DNA, the CDR3 is TGTGCCAGCAGTTTTCTCTCAGGGGGCGGCTATGGCTACACCTTC. It encodes CASSFLSGGGYGYTF. This chain uses TRBV28 with TRBJ1-2, with 8 positions matching TRBD1. The CDR3 is made up of 15 amino acids. Germline trimming cut 3 bases from V and 4 bases from J; bases unmatched to any gene: 7. CDR1 and CDR2 (germline): MDHEN, SYDVKM.

This clonotype was counted ten times or more. The chain links TRBV12-3 or TRBV12-4 to TRBJ2-1; D might be TRBD2 (5 bases). Trimming took off 7 bases at V and 0 bases at J, with 10 bases between the two ends. The CDR3 runs to 14 residues. The CDR3 nucleotides read TGTGCCAGCACCATGGGGAGCTCCTACAATGAGCAGTTCTTC. This encodes CASTMGSSYNEQFF.

Details on this clonotype: This may arise from a read error, as a much more abundant clone is one base away. The CDR3 reads CASILGFGQGGGGYTF. CDR3 in DNA: TGCGCCAGCATCTTGGGCTTTGGACAGGGAGGTGGTGGCTACACCTTC. The chain joins TRBV5-1 to TRBJ1-2; 8 bases agree with TRBD1. Germline values: CDR1 SGHRS, CDR2 YFSETQ. The CDR3 is 16 amino acids. Variable domain in full (rest from reference TRBV5-1 and TRBJ1-2): KAGVTQTPRYLIKTRGQQVTLSCSPISGHRSVSWYQQTPGQGLQFLFEYFSETQRNKGNFPGRFSGRQFSNSRSEMNVSTLELGDSALYLCASILGFGQGGGGYTFGSGTRLTVV.

Details on this clonotype: This may be a read error: a much more frequent sequence differs by one nucleotide. J is TRBJ2-7 and V is TRBV6-9, with a tentative D call TRBD2 (6 bases). The CDR3 is 14 amino acids. From germline, CDR1 is MNHGY and CDR2 SVAAGI. V was clipped by 6 bases and J by 2 bases, with 14 bases between them. The CDR3 region is CASSLKGGTYEQYF. For the CDR3, the DNA is TGTGCCAGCAGCTTAAAGGGAGGTACCTACGAGCAGTACTTC.

There are many counts of this clonotype. The CDR3 DNA follows: TGTGCCAGCAGTTACCATCCCCCAGCTTCCTATGAGCAGTTCTTC. Translated, it gives CASSYHPPASYEQFF. The gene calls are TRBV6-2 or TRBV6-3 and TRBJ2-1; D gene ambiguous. This CDR3 is built from 15 residues. Trimming pared 2 bases from V and 8 bases from J, leaving 16 bases between. The germline V gene encodes CDR1 MNHEY and CDR2 SVGEGT.

This chain joins TRBV27 and TRBJ2-7; the match to TRBD1 covers 9 bases. CDR1 and CDR2 (germline): MNHEY, SMNVEV (reference sequence). Trimming took 4 bases from V and 2 from J; bases not matched to a gene: 6. The CDR3 has 15 amino acids. CDR3 sequence (DNA): TGTGCCAGCAGTTACTACAGGGGGCTCCCCTACGAGCAGTACTTC. As protein: CASSYYRGLPYEQYF.

V is TRBV5-6 and J is TRBJ2-7; TRBD1 is a possible D gene (5 bases). The CDR3 totals 11 residues. Germline values: CDR1 SGHDT, CDR2 YYEEEE. V was cut by 0 bases and J by 12 bases, with 10 bases left in between. The CDR3 sequence is CASSLEGLTYF. The CDR3 DNA reads TGTGCCAGCAGCTTGGAGGGGTTGACGTACTTC.

V is TRBV6-1 and J is TRBJ2-3; TRBD2 matches 14 bases. Germline CDR1 and CDR2: MNHNS and SASEGT. The V segment lost 7 bases and the J segment 2 bases; nucleotides outside the gene matches: 11. The CDR3 totals 18 residues. The DNA of the CDR3 is TGTGCCAGCAATACGAGGAGGACTAGCGGGAGGACCACAGATACGCAGTATTTT. Protein sequence: CASNTRRTSGRTTDTQYF.

This clonotype appeared many times. The rearrangement joins TRBV15 to TRBJ2-3, with 8 bases aligning to TRBD2. The CDR3 spans 19 residues. V shed 4 bases and J 2 bases; nucleotides not matched to a gene: 17. CDR1 and CDR2 (germline): LNHNV, YYDKDF (reference sequence). In DNA form, the CDR3 reads TGTGCCACCAGCACCCCGAACGCGGCCGGGACTAGTAACACAGATACGCAGTATTTT. Amino acids: CATSTPNAAGTSNTDTQYF.

There are many counts of this clonotype. The chain is built from TRBV12-3 or TRBV12-4 and TRBJ1-2; D gene unclear. Trimming cost V 2 bases and J 6 bases, with 10 bases left between them. The CDR3 is 13 amino acids. CDR3 sequence reads: CASSLRILDGYTF. The DNA of the CDR3 is TGTGCCAGCAGTTTAAGAATTCTCGATGGCTACACCTTC.

A note on this clonotype: This may arise from a read error, as a much more abundant clone is one base away. The genes are TRBV5-8 and TRBJ2-1, with no clear D. The CDR3 covers 14 residues. Trimming left V 6 bases short and J 9 bases short, with 19 bases between. Looked up from germline, CDR1 is SGHTS and CDR2 is YDEGEE. The CDR3 spells CASTVSGRNSEQFF. CDR3 sequence (DNA): TGTGCCAGCACTGTGTCCGGACGGAACAGTGAGCAGTTCTTC.

This clonotype was seen only a few times. The V gene is TRBV28, the J gene TRBJ2-3, with 7 nucleotides matching TRBD2. V was pared by 1 base and J by 0 bases, with 4 bases of the junction left unmatched. Germline CDR1 MDHEN, CDR2 SYDVKM. The CDR3 extends over 16 amino acids. DNA for the CDR3: TGTGCCAGCAGTTTATTTGGGGGGGTCAGCACAGATACGCAGTATTTT. It is translated as CASSLFGGVSTDTQYF. The variable domain in full, completed from reference TRBV28 and TRBJ2-3, reads DVKVTQSSRYLVKRTGEKVFLECVQDMDHENMFWYRQDPGLGLRLIYFSYDVKMKEKGDIPEGYSVSREKKERFSLILESASTNQTSMYLCASSLFGGVSTDTQYFGPGTRLTVL.

This clonotype came up many times. This chain uses TRBV6-4 with TRBJ2-1; no clear D. Germline CDR1 and CDR2: MRHNA and SNTAGT. There are 15 residues in the CDR3. V shed 0 bases and J shed 4 bases, with 10 bases lying between them. CDR3 bases: TGTGCCAGCAGTGACTCGTCTGTTAGTTACAATGAGCAGTTCTTC. It encodes CASSDSSVSYNEQFF.

As for this clonotype: This may stem from a read error, because a much larger clone lies one nucleotide away. The chain combines TRBV10-3 with TRBJ1-2, with D unclear. Per the germline V gene, CDR1 is ENHRY and CDR2 is SYGVKD. With 4 bases removed from V and 8 bases from J, the gap between germline ends came to 11 bases. This CDR3 comprises 12 residues. In DNA form, the CDR3 reads TGTGCCATCAGTGTTCCCGAGGAGGGCTACACCTTC. Translation gives CAISVPEEGYTF.

J is TRBJ2-3 and V is TRBV6-4, with TRBD2 identical over 11 bases. The V segment lost 3 bases and the J segment 7 bases; nucleotides outside the gene matches: 3. There are 14 residues in the CDR3. The germline gives CDR1 MRHNA, CDR2 SNTAGT. For the CDR3, the DNA is TGTGCCAGCAGTGAGTTAGCGGGAGGGAATACGCAGTATTTT. Residues: CASSELAGGNTQYF.